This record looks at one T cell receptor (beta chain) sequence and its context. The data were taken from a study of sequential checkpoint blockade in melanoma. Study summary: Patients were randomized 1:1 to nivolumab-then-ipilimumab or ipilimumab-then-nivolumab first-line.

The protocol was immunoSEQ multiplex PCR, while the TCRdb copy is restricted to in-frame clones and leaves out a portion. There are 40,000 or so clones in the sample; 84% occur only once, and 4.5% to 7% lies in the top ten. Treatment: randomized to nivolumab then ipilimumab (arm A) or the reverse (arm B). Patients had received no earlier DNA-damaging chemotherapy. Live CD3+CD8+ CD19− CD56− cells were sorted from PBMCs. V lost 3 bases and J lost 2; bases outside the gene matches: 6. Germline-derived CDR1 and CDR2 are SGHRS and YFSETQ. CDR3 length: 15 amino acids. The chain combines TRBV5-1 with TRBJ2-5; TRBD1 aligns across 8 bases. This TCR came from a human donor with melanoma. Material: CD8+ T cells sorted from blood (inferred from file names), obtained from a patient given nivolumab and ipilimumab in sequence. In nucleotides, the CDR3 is TGCGCCAGCAGCTCAGCCGGGACAGGTCAAGAGACCCAGTACTTC. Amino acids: CASSSAGTGQETQYF.